Each of the 32 T cell receptor beta chains below was sequenced from the same sample in a study of shared clonotypes between healthy human individuals. Here immunoSEQ multiplex PCR was the method, and the copy in TCRdb shows in-frame clones only, minus some. The sample includes about 2.3 million clones, more than 80% of them seen just once. The material sequenced was naive CD4+ T cells from PBMCs. Subset noted: CD45RA+ positively selected. The receptors stem from a man younger than 30 in good health. Some clones in this sample may be carry-over from other donors' samples.

This chain uses TRBV14 with TRBJ1-1, with D hard to call. The germline V and J ends were trimmed by 5 bases and 1 base, with 8 bases remaining between them. The CDR3 is 13 amino acids. The germline gives CDR1 SGHDN, CDR2 FVKESK. In DNA form, the CDR3 reads TGTGCCAGCAGCACTATCAGGAACACTGAAGCTTTCTTT. The encoded protein is CASSTIRNTEAFF. Drawing the rest from reference TRBV14 and TRBJ1-1, the complete variable domain is EAGVTQFPSHSVIEKGQTVTLRCDPISGHDNLYWYRRVMGKEIKFLLHFVKESKQDESGMPNNRFLAERTGGTYSTLKVQPAELEDSGVYFCASSTIRNTEAFFGQGTRLTVV.

The chain carries TRBV28 and TRBJ2-1; 13 bases match TRBD2. With V trimmed by 8 bases and J by 7 bases, 11 bases remained unmatched. Germline V gene sequence: CDR1 MDHEN, CDR2 SYDVKM. The CDR3 runs to 16 residues. The CDR3 nucleotides are TGTGCCAGCGGAACCTGGACTAGCGGGAGTGGTAATGAGCAGTTCTTC. Translation: CASGTWTSGSGNEQFF.

This rearrangement joins TRBV25-1 to TRBJ1-6; D is uncertain. Germline values: CDR1 MGHDK, CDR2 SYGVNS. The CDR3 contains 14 residues. V was pared by 3 bases and J by 8 bases, with 11 bases between. The CDR3 loop reads CASSEEQLDSPLHF. The CDR3 bases are TGTGCCAGCAGTGAGGAACAGTTGGATTCACCCCTCCACTTT.

The V call is TRBV4-1, the J call TRBJ1-4, with 9 bases aligning to TRBD1. The CDR3 is 15 amino acids. With V trimmed by 4 bases and J by 8 bases, 8 bases remained unmatched. In germline, CDR1 is MGHRA, CDR2 YSYEKL. Here the CDR3 reads CASSPSRTGEEKLFF. Written as DNA, the CDR3 is TGCGCCAGCAGCCCGAGCCGGACAGGGGAGGAAAAACTGTTTTTT.

This clone has only one observation. This chain links TRBV6-1 with TRBJ2-5, with 9 positions matching TRBD2. Germline values: CDR1 MNHNS, CDR2 SASEGT. The V gene end was trimmed by 4 bases and the J gene end by 3 bases; junction bases not matched to a gene: 9. CDR3 size: 16 residues. CDR3 in amino acids: CASSVFSGSSKETQYF. In DNA, the CDR3 is TGTGCCAGCAGTGTTTTTAGCGGGAGTTCGAAAGAGACCCAGTACTTC.

V usage is TRBV5-8 and J usage is TRBJ1-4; 8 bases are a match to TRBD1. CDR1 is SGHTS, CDR2 YDEGEE, per germline. Trimming removed 0 bases from V and 7 bases from J; junction bases left unmatched: 8. The CDR3 has 16 residues. The CDR3 reads CASSLGDTGGPEKLFF. The CDR3 region has the DNA TGTGCCAGCAGCTTGGGGGATACAGGGGGACCTGAAAAACTGTTTTTT.

This chain links TRBV29-1 with TRBJ2-7, with 10 bases matching TRBD2. Germline-derived CDR1 and CDR2 are SQVTM and ANQGSEA. Unmatched junction bases numbered 10, after V lost 3 bases and J lost 2 bases. There are 16 residues in the CDR3. The CDR3 DNA reads TGCAGCGTTGACGGCCTAGCGGGAGAAATTCCCTACGAGCAGTACTTC. Translated, it gives CSVDGLAGEIPYEQYF.

The chain employs TRBV7-2 and TRBJ1-5; D not certain. Germline CDR1 is SGHTA and CDR2 is FQGNSA. Between the trimmed V and J ends, which lost 1 base and 6 bases, there was a span of 10 bases. The CDR3 length is 14 residues. The CDR3 DNA is TGTGCCAGCAGCTTAGTGACGGAGAGTCAGCCCCAGCATTTT. This sequence encodes CASSLVTESQPQHF.

DNA of the CDR3: TGTGCCAGTAGTATGGGCTGGGGCGACTACAATGAGCAGTTCTTC. The encoded protein is CASSMGWGDYNEQFF. The genes are TRBV19 and TRBJ2-1; D may be TRBD1 (5 bases). V lost 3 bases, J lost 3 bases, and 12 bases lay in between. This CDR3 spans 15 amino acids. From germline, CDR1 is LNHDA and CDR2 SQIVND (reference sequence).

This chain connects TRBV11-2 to TRBJ2-7; TRBD1 might be the D (5 bases). The CDR3 has 15 amino acids. The V and J ends lost 2 bases and 0 bases respectively, with 11 bases between them. Germline CDR1 reads SGHAT; CDR2 reads FQNNGV. Here the CDR3 DNA reads TGTGCCAGCAGCTTACTAGGGGTCAACTCCTACGAGCAGTACTTC. Translating it yields CASSLLGVNSYEQYF.

This rearrangement joins TRBV2 to TRBJ2-3, with a possible D match to TRBD2 (5 bases). From germline, CDR1 is SNHLY and CDR2 FYNNEI. Trimming took off 2 bases at V and 0 bases at J, with 6 bases between the two ends. The CDR3 is made up of 14 amino acids. The CDR3 DNA follows: TGTGCCAGCAGTGAACCGGGAAGCACAGATACGCAGTATTTT. It codes for CASSEPGSTDTQYF.

J is TRBJ1-1 and V is TRBV7-9; TRBD1 might be the D (6 bases). The ends were cut back, 5 bases at V and 5 bases at J, with 9 bases in the middle. Germline V gene data show CDR1 as SEHNR and CDR2 as FQNEAQ (reference sequence). The length of the CDR3 is 12 residues. The CDR3 DNA sequence: TGTGCCAGCAGCGAGGGGGAAACTGAAGCTTTCTTT. Translating it yields CASSEGETEAFF.

The chain has TRBV11-2 and TRBJ1-1; unclear D gene. V was clipped by 0 bases and J by 0 bases, with 11 bases between them. Per germline, CDR1 SGHAT and CDR2 FQNNGV. The CDR3 is made up of 16 amino acids. The CDR3 nucleotides read TGTGCCAGCAGCTTAGATCGCGGCGCTATGAACACTGAAGCTTTCTTT. Protein sequence: CASSLDRGAMNTEAFF.

This clone has a single count. The J gene is TRBJ1-3, the V gene TRBV28, with 8 positions matching TRBD1. The CDR3 has 14 amino acids. Germline V lookup: CDR1 MDHEN, CDR2 SYDVKM. V gave up 4 bases and J gave up 7 bases; unmatched junction bases: 6. CDR3 sequence (DNA): TGTGCCAGCAGTTCCGCAGGGGGCTGGAACACCATATATTTT. It encodes CASSSAGGWNTIYF.

CDR3 in DNA: TGTGCCAGCAGTTTATACAGGGGGTTCAATCAGCCCCAGCATTTT. It is translated as CASSLYRGFNQPQHF. V usage is TRBV28 and J usage is TRBJ1-5; the match to TRBD1 covers 8 bases. From germline, CDR1 is MDHEN and CDR2 SYDVKM. V lost 1 base, J lost 3 bases, and 2 bases stayed unmatched. The CDR3 consists of 15 residues.

This chain's CDR3 is CASSPSGAGVAGEQFF. CDR3 DNA: TGTGCCAGCAGCCCGTCCGGTGCGGGAGTGGCTGGTGAGCAGTTCTTC. V is TRBV7-9 and J is TRBJ2-1, with TRBD2 matching 7 bases. V gave up 5 bases and J gave up 9 bases; unmatched junction bases: 16. The germline V gene encodes CDR1 SEHNR and CDR2 FQNEAQ (reference sequence). This CDR3 region has 16 residues. The entire variable domain, with the rest obtained from reference TRBV7-9 and TRBJ2-1, is as follows: DTGVSQNPRHKITKRGQNVTFRCDPISEHNRLYWYRQTLGQGPEFLTYFQNEAQLEKSRLLSDRFSAERPKGSFSTLEIQRTEQGDSAMYLCASSPSGAGVAGEQFFGPGTRLTVL.

The rearrangement joins TRBV6-6 to TRBJ1-1, with TRBD1 identical over 9 bases. CDR1 and CDR2 from the germline V gene are MNHNY and SVGAGI (reference sequence). Trimming took 5 bases from V and 6 from J; bases not matched to a gene: 10. This CDR3 region has 15 residues. CDR3 nucleotides: TGTGCCAGCAGTGACCCACAGGGGGCGTACGCTGAAGCTTTCTTT. As protein: CASSDPQGAYAEAFF.

A single count supports this clone. The DNA for the CDR3 is TGTGCCAGCAGCTCTTTGGGGACTTCTGAATCCTACGAGCAGTACTTC. This translates into CASSSLGTSESYEQYF. This chain connects TRBV14 to TRBJ2-7, with D maybe TRBD2 (6 bases). Trimming cost V 5 bases and J 1 base, with 18 bases left between them. The V gene's germline CDR1 is SGHDN and CDR2 FVKESK. The CDR3 sequence is 16 residues long.

This chain connects TRBV11-2 to TRBJ2-7; D is perhaps TRBD1 (7 bases). CDR1 SGHAT and CDR2 FQNNGV come from the germline V gene. The CDR3 is 14 residues long. V shed 3 bases and J shed 6 bases, with 15 bases lying between them. CDR3 nucleotide sequence: TGTGCCAGCAGCTTGTTCCGACAGGGAGGCGAGCAGTACTTC. Translation: CASSLFRQGGEQYF.

The CDR3 coding sequence is TGCGCCAGCAGCTTGGCGGGACTAGCGGAGGAAGAGACCCAGTACTTC. Translating gives CASSLAGLAEEETQYF. The rearrangement uses TRBV5-1 and TRBJ2-5; TRBD2 aligns across 11 bases. The CDR3 consists of 16 residues. The V segment lost 0 bases and the J segment 3 bases; nucleotides outside the gene matches: 4. Germline lookup yields CDR1 SGHRS and CDR2 YFSETQ. The full variable domain, rest sourced from reference TRBV5-1 and TRBJ2-5, is KAGVTQTPRYLIKTRGQQVTLSCSPISGHRSVSWYQQTPGQGLQFLFEYFSETQRNKGNFPGRFSGRQFSNSRSEMNVSTLELGDSALYLCASSLAGLAEEETQYFGPGTRLLVL.

V is TRBV4-2 and J is TRBJ2-7, with D possibly called TRBD1 or TRBD2 (5 bases each). Germline CDR1 and CDR2: LGHNA and YNFKEQ. Trimming cost V 3 bases and J 3 bases, with 12 bases left between them. CDR3 length equals 14 residues. The CDR3 region has the DNA TGTGCCAGCAGCCATCGATCGGGGCTCTACGAGCAGTACTTC. This codes for CASSHRSGLYEQYF.

This clone was seen more than once but under ten times. The chain couples TRBV2 to TRBJ1-1; tentative D call: TRBD1 (5 bases). Trimming pared 5 bases from V and 9 bases from J, leaving 13 bases between. The germline CDR1 and CDR2 sequences are SNHLY and FYNNEI. The CDR3 runs 12 residues. The CDR3 reads CASSLPGRQAFF. In nucleotides, the CDR3 is TGTGCCAGCAGTTTACCGGGACGTCAAGCTTTCTTT.

This chain connects TRBV6-5 to TRBJ2-4, with TRBD1 matching 8 bases. CDR1 is MNHEY and CDR2 is SVGAGI in the germline V gene. The CDR3 length is 16 residues. J lost 0 bases, V lost 2 bases, and 3 bases had no gene match. In DNA form, the CDR3 reads TGTGCCAGCAGTTACGCAGGGGGCTTAGCCAAAAACATTCAGTACTTC. Its translation is CASSYAGGLAKNIQYF.

This chain joins TRBV11-2 and TRBJ1-1; a possible D gene is TRBD1 (6 bases). Germline CDR1 SGHAT, CDR2 FQNNGV. The germline V and J ends were trimmed by 6 bases and 11 bases, with 16 bases remaining between them. The CDR3 totals 12 residues. CDR3 DNA: TGTGCCAGCAGTATTCCACAGGGCCCGGCTTTCTTT. Protein product: CASSIPQGPAFF.

The rearrangement links TRBV7-2 to TRBJ2-7; 7 bases align to TRBD2. The CDR3 extends over 16 amino acids. V gave up 0 bases and J gave up 0 bases; unmatched junction bases: 5. Germline lookup yields CDR1 SGHTA and CDR2 FQGNSA. As DNA, the CDR3 is TGTGCCAGCAGCTTAGCCAGCGGCGGGAGCTCCTACGAGCAGTACTTC. Translating gives CASSLASGGSSYEQYF.

This clone was counted between two and nine times. This rearrangement joins TRBV7-2 to TRBJ1-1; no clear D gene. CDR1 and CDR2 (germline): SGHTA, FQGNSA. V lost 5 bases and J lost 1, with 14 bases in between. This CDR3 is 15 amino acids long. The CDR3 here is CASSPGPGSNTEAFF. DNA for the CDR3: TGTGCCAGCAGCCCGGGCCCGGGTTCGAACACTGAAGCTTTCTTT.

The rearrangement links TRBV5-1 to TRBJ1-5; D is unclear. In germline, CDR1 is SGHRS, CDR2 YFSETQ. The CDR3 consists of 15 residues. Deletions cut 2 bases from V and 6 bases from J, with 15 bases between. The CDR3 region is CASSFIISSCQPQHF. Written as DNA, the CDR3 is TGCGCCAGCAGCTTTATTATATCGAGTTGTCAGCCCCAGCATTTT.

The chain is built from TRBV6-1 and TRBJ2-2; D is unclear. CDR1 is MNHNS and CDR2 is SASEGT in the germline V gene. Trimming stripped 6 bases from V and 5 bases from J, with 16 bases between. The CDR3 is made up of 15 amino acids. As DNA, the CDR3 is TGTGCCAGCAGGAAGGCCGGTATTGAGACCGGGGAGCTGTTTTTT. As protein: CASRKAGIETGELFF.

J is TRBJ2-2 and V is TRBV6-6, with D hard to call. The CDR3 is made up of 12 amino acids. V was cut by 3 bases and J by 8 bases, with 7 bases left in between. Germline values: CDR1 MNHNY, CDR2 SVGAGI (reference sequence). Here the CDR3 reads CASSYPAGELFF. As DNA, the CDR3 is TGTGCCAGCAGTTATCCGGCGGGGGAGCTGTTTTTT.

On this clone itself: The sample carries other DNA sequences with the same CDR3. This chain joins TRBV9 and TRBJ2-7, with 8 positions matching TRBD2. This CDR3 region has 15 residues. V lost 0 bases to trimming and J lost 1 base; unmatched junction nucleotides: 3. Germline V CDR1 and CDR2: SGDLS, YYNGEE. DNA for the CDR3: TGTGCCAGCAGCGTAGGAGCTAGCGGGTCCTACGAGCAGTACTTC. It yields the protein CASSVGASGSYEQYF.

V and J are TRBV4-2 and TRBJ1-2, with D hard to call. V was cut by 2 bases and J by 4 bases, with 2 bases left in between. Germline CDR1 reads LGHNA; CDR2 reads YNFKEQ. The CDR3 spans 11 residues. CDR3 protein: CASSQFYGYTF. DNA for the CDR3: TGTGCCAGCAGCCAATTCTATGGCTACACCTTC.

The chain links TRBV6-5 to TRBJ2-7, with D unresolved. Germline V lookup: CDR1 MNHEY, CDR2 SVGAGI. This CDR3 has 14 amino acids. V was shortened by 0 bases and J by 5 bases, with 11 bases between the two germline ends. Written as DNA, the CDR3 is TGTGCCAGCAGTTACTCGAATATCAGGAACGAGCAGTACTTC. It specifies CASSYSNIRNEQYF.